This is a list of T cell receptor beta chains from one sample in a study of CD8+ T cells in alopecia areata. Profiled with immunoSEQ multiplex PCR; TCRdb holds only in-frame clones, not every one. Of fewer than 250,000 clones in the sample, 50% to 60% are singletons; the top ten hold less than 0.6%. Here the sequenced sample was CD4+ T cells sorted from blood, taken at week 0. All receptors come from a human donor with alopecia areata. Each CDR3 is given without its conserved first and last residue. A D gene is named only where the DNA matches it firmly.

d_call j_call v_call cdr3_aa
. TRBJ1-1 TRBV29-1 SVAGGDTEAF
. TRBJ2-1 TRBV5-1 ASKGNEYNEQF
. TRBJ2-7 TRBV29-1 SVSGRGVYEQY
. TRBJ1-1 TRBV6-5 ASTGRNTEAF
. TRBJ2-7 TRBV7-3 ASSSQGGEQY
. TRBJ2-1 TRBV27 ASMLGWDNEQF
. TRBJ1-1 TRBV6-6 ASSFTNTEAF
TRBD1 TRBJ2-1 TRBV9 ASSDQWTGGAYNEQF
. TRBJ2-1 TRBV9 ASSYPTGASYNEQF
. TRBJ2-7 TRBV27 ASSSSSYSRQY
. TRBJ1-2 TRBV29-1 SVDRPTGLLPLYT
TRBD1 TRBJ2-3 TRBV6-6 ASDRETPPDTQY
TRBD1 TRBJ2-3 TRBV7-2 ASTAGQGNTDTQY
. TRBJ1-6 TRBV11-2 ASSLVPKSPLH
TRBD1 TRBJ2-7 TRBV6-5 ASSEDRASYEQY
TRBD1 TRBJ2-1 TRBV6-5 ASSQGDRWNEQF
TRBD1 TRBJ1-1 TRBV13 ASSLGKGATEAF
. TRBJ1-1 TRBV5-1 ASSSTGGSLEAF
. TRBJ2-2 TRBV5-1 ASSLDYTGELF
. TRBJ2-3 TRBV9 ASSGGPGPDTQY
. TRBJ2-1 TRBV6-5 ASSASYNEQF
TRBD2 TRBJ2-6 TRBV7-2 ASSLGLAGISGANVLT
TRBD1 TRBJ1-2 TRBV29-1 SVLTGDGYT
. TRBJ1-2 TRBV18 ASSPGGWDGYT
. TRBJ2-3 TRBV7-3 ASSLNQGGADTQY
TRBD2 TRBJ2-1 TRBV10-3 AIGASGPYNEQF
. TRBJ2-2 TRBV5-1 ASSSGRYTGELF
. TRBJ1-1 TRBV18 ASRNSVGNTEAF
. TRBJ1-2 TRBV4-1 ASSHPGNYGYT